This T cell receptor (beta chain) was identified in a study of shared clonotypes between healthy human individuals. Using immunoSEQ multiplex PCR, the repertoire was profiled, and TCRdb retains in-frame clones only, with some absent. The sample has about 600,000 clones; around 97% are singletons. Germline V gene lookup returns CDR1 SGHTA and CDR2 FQGTGA. This CDR3 contains 12 residues. J was trimmed by 8 bases and V by 3 bases; bases with no gene match: 1. The receptor was derived from a woman aged 30 to 39 in good health. This chain joins TRBV7-3 and TRBJ2-3; 8 bases are a match to TRBD1. The material sequenced was naive CD4+ T cells sorted from blood. Subset meaning: CD45RA+ positively selected. The CDR3 DNA reads as TGTGCCAGCAGCTTTGGACAGGGTACGCAGTATTTT. Translation gives CASSFGQGTQYF.